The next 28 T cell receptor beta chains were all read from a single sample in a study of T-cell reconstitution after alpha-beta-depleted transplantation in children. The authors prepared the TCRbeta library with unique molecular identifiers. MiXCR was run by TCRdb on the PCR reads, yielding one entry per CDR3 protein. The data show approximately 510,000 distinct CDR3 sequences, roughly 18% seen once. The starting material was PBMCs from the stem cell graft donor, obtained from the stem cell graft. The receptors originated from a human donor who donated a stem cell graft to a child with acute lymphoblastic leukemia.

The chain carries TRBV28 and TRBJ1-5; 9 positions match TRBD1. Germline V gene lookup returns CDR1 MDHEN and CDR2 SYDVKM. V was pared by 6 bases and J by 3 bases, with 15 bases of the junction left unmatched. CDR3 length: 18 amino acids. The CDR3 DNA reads TGTGCCAGCAGCTACCATCCCGGGACAGGGTTTTTCAATCAGCCCCAGCATTTT. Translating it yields CASSYHPGTGFFNQPQHF.

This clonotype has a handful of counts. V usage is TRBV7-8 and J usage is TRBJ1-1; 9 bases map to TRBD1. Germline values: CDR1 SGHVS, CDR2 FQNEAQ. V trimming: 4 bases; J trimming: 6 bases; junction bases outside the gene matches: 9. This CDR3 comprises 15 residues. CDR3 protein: CASSSEQGAWAEAFF. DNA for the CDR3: TGTGCCAGCAGCTCGGAACAGGGGGCTTGGGCTGAAGCTTTCTTT.

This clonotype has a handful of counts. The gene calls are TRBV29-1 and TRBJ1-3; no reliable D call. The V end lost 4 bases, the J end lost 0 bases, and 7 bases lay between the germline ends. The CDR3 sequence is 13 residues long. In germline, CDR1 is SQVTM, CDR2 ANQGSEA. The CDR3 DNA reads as TGCAGCGTTGGAGGGAGCTCTGGAAACACCATATATTTT. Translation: CSVGGSSGNTIYF.

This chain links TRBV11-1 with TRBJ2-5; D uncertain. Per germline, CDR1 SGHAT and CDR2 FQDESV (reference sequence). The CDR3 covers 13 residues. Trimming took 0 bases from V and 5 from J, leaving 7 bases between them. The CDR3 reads CASSLAGMETQYF. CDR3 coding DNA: TGTGCCAGCAGCTTAGCAGGAATGGAGACCCAGTACTTC.

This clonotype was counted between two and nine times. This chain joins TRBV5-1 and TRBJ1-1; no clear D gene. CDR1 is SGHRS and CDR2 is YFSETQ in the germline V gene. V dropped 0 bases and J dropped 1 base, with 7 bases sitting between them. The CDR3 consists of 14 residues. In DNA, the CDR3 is TGCGCCAGCAGCTTGGAACTACCGAACACTGAAGCTTTCTTT. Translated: CASSLELPNTEAFF.

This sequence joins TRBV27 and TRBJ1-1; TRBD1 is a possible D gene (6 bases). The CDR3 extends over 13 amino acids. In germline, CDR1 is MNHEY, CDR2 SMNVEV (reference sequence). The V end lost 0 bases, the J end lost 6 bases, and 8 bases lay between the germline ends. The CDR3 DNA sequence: TGTGCCAGCAGTTTATCAGGGGGTCCTGAAGCTTTCTTT. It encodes CASSLSGGPEAFF.

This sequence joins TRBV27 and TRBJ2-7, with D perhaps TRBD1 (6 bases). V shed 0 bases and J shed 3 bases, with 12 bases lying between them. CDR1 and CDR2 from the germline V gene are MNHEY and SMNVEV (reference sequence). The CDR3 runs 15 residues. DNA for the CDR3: TGTGCCAGCAGTTTATCGGCCGGGACACACTACGAGCAGTACTTC. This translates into CASSLSAGTHYEQYF.

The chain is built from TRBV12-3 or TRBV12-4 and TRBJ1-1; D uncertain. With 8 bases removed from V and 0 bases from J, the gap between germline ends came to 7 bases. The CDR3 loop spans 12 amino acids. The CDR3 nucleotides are TGTGCCAGCGCCTCCATGAACACTGAAGCTTTCTTT. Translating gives CASASMNTEAFF.

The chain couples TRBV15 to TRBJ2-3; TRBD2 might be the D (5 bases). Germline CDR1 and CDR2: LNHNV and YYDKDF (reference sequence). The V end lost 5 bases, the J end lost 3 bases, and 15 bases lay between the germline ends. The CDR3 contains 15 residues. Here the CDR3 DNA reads TGTGCCACCAGCTACGCGGGTAAGAGGACAGATACGCAGTATTTT. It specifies CATSYAGKRTDTQYF.

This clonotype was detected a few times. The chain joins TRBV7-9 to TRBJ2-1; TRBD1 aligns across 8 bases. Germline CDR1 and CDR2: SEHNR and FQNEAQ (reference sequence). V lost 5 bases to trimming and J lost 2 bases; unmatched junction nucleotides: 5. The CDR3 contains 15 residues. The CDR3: CASSHRDRPYNEQFF. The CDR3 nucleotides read TGTGCCAGCAGCCACCGGGACAGGCCCTACAATGAGCAGTTCTTC.

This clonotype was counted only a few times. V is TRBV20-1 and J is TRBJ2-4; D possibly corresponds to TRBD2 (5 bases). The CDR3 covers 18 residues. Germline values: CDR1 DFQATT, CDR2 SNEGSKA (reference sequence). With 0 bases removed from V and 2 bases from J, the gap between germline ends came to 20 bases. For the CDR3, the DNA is TGCAGTGCTAGAGATCGAAGAAAGAGCGGTTCTCCCAAAAACATTCAGTACTTC. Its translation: CSARDRRKSGSPKNIQYF.

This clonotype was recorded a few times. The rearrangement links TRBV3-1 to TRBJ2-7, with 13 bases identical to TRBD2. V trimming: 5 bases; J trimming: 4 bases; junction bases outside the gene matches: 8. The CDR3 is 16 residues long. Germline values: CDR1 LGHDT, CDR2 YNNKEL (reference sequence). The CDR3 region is CASSIFWTSGSYEQYF. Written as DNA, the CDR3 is TGTGCCAGCAGCATATTCTGGACTAGCGGGAGTTACGAGCAGTACTTC.

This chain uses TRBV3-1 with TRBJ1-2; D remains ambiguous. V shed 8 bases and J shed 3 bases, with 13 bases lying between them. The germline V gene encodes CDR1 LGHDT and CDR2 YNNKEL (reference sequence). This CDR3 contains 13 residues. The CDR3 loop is CASSRGSDYGYTF. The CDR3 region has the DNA TGTGCCAGCTCGCGGGGTTCTGACTATGGCTACACCTTC.

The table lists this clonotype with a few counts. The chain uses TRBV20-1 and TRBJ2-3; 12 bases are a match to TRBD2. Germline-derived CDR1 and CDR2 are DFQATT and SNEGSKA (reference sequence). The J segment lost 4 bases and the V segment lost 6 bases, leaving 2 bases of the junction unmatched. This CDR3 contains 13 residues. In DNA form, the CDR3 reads TGCAGTGCACGACTAGCGGGGGCAGATACGCAGTATTTT. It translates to CSARLAGADTQYF.

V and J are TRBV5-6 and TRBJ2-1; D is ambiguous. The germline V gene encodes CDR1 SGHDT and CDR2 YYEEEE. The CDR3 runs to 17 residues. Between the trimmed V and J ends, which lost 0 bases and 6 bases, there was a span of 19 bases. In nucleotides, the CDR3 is TGTGCCAGCAGCTTGGGCCTAGGTGTTCCCCTGAGCAATGAGCAGTTCTTC. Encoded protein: CASSLGLGVPLSNEQFF.

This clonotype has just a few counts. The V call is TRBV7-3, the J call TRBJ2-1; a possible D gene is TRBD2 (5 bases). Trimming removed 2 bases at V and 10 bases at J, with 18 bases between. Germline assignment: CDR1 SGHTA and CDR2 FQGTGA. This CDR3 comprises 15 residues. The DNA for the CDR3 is TGTGCCAGCAGCTTACAATCTCGAGCAGGAGGCGAGCAGTTCTTC. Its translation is CASSLQSRAGGEQFF.

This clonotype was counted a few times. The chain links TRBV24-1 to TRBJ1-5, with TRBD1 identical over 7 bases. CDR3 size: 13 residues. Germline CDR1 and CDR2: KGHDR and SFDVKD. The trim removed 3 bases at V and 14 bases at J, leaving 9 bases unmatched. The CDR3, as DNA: TGTGCCACCAGTGATGTCACAGGGGACCGAAAGCATTTT. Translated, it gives CATSDVTGDRKHF.

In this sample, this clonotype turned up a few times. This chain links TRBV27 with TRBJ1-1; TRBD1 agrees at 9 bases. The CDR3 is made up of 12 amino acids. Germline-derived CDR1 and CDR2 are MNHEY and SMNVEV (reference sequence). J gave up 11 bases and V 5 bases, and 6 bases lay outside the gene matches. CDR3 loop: CASSAGQGNAFF. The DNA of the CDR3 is TGTGCCAGCAGTGCGGGACAGGGAAATGCTTTCTTT.

DNA of the CDR3: TGCGCCAGCAGAGAACAGGGGGCGATACACAATGAGCAGTTCTTC. The encoded protein is CASREQGAIHNEQFF. The chain is built from TRBV5-1 and TRBJ2-1; 9 bases are shared with TRBD1. The J segment lost 5 bases and the V segment lost 5 bases, leaving 8 bases of the junction unmatched. Per germline, CDR1 SGHRS and CDR2 YFSETQ. The CDR3 has 15 amino acids. The full variable domain, its missing parts supplied by reference TRBV5-1 and TRBJ2-1, is KAGVTQTPRYLIKTRGQQVTLSCSPISGHRSVSWYQQTPGQGLQFLFEYFSETQRNKGNFPGRFSGRQFSNSRSEMNVSTLELGDSALYLCASREQGAIHNEQFFGPGTRLTVL.

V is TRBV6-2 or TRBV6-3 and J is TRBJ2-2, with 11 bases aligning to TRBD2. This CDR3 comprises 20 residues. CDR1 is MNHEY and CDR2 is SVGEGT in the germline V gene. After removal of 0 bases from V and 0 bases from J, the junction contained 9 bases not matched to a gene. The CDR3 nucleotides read TGTGCCAGCAGTTACTCAGGTTGGCTAGCGGGAGGCCCGAACACCGGGGAGCTGTTTTTT. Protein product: CASSYSGWLAGGPNTGELFF.

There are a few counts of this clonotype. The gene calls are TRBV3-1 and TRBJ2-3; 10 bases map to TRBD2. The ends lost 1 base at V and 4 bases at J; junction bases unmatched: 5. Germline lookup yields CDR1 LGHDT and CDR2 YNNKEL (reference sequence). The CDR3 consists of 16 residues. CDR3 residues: CASSQVSGRYPDTQYF. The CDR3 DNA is TGTGCCAGCAGCCAAGTTAGCGGGAGGTACCCAGATACGCAGTATTTT.

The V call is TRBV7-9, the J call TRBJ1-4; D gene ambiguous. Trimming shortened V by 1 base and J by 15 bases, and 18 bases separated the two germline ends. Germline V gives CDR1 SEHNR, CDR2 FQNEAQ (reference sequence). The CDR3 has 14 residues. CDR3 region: CASSLGPPEAGMFF. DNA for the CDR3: TGTGCCAGCAGCTTAGGCCCCCCGGAAGCCGGAATGTTTTTT.

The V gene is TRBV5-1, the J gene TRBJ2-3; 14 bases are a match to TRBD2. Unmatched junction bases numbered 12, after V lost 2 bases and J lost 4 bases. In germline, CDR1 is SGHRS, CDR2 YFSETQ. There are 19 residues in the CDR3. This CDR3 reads CASSLPRGTSGSSPDTQYF. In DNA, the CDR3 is TGCGCCAGCAGCTTACCGAGGGGGACTAGCGGGAGTAGTCCAGATACGCAGTATTTT.

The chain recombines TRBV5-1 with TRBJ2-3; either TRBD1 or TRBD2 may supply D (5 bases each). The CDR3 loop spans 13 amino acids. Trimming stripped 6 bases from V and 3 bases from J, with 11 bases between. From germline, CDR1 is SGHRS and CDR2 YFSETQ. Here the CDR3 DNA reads TGCGCCAGCACAGGGAGTAGGACAGATACGCAGTATTTT. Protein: CASTGSRTDTQYF.

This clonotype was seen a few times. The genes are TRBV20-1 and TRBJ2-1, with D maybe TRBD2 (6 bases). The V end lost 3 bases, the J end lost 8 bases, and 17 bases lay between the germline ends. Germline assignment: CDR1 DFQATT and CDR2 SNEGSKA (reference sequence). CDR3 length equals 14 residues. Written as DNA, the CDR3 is TGCAGTGCTAGCGGGAGTGACTATAGCTATGAGCAGTTCTTC. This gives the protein CSASGSDYSYEQFF.

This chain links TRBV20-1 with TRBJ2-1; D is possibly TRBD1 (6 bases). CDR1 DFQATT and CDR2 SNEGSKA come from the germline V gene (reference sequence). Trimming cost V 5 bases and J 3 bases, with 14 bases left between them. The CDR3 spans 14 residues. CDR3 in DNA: TGCAGTGCTTGCCGGACAGAAGACTACAATGAGCAGTTCTTC. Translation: CSACRTEDYNEQFF.

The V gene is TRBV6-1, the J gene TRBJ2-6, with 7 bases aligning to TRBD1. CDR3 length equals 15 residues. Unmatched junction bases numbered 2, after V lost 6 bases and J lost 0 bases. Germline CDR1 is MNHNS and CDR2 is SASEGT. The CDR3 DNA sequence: TGTGCCAGCAGGGGGACAGACTCTGGGGCCAACGTCCTGACTTTC. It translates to CASRGTDSGANVLTF.

The DNA of the CDR3 is TGTGCCAGCAGCCAAGTAGTGGGGGCGGCTCAGCCCCAGCATTTT. Its translation is CASSQVVGAAQPQHF. V and J are TRBV3-1 and TRBJ1-5; perhaps TRBD1 as D (6 bases). V was trimmed by 1 base and J by 6 bases, leaving 13 bases between them. Per the germline V gene, CDR1 is LGHDT and CDR2 is YNNKEL (reference sequence). CDR3 length equals 15 residues. The entire variable domain, with the rest obtained from reference TRBV3-1 and TRBJ1-5, is as follows: DTAVSQTPKYLVTQMGNDKSIKCEQNLGHDTMYWYKQDSKKFLKIMFSYNNKELIINETVPNRFSPKSPDKAHLNLHINSLELGDSAVYFCASSQVVGAAQPQHFGDGTRLSIL.